This entry is about one TCR beta chain. Its antigen remains unidentified. CDR3 length: 14 residues. Trimming left V 5 bases short and J 4 bases short, with 13 bases between. Per the germline V gene, CDR1 is SGHTA and CDR2 is FQGNSA. These data come from a study of shared clonotypes between healthy human individuals. About the study: Plates per donor: three CD4 naive, three CD4 memory, two CD8 naive, one CD8 memory. Study-wide results and caveats: A small donor pool kept down the genetic and exposure-history diversity that was represented.

Every subset had its genomic DNA shared out evenly among several immunoSEQ plates. Clones were read by immunoSEQ multiplex PCR, and TCRdb kept only the in-frame ones, dropping some. This sample has some 2.4 million clones, with more than 85% found just once. The rearrangement joins TRBV7-2 to TRBJ2-3; perhaps TRBD1 as D (7 bases). The sample consisted of naive CD4+ T cells from PBMCs. Subset noted: CD45RA+ positively selected. The TCR sequence derives from a man in his late teens or twenties in good health. Some clones in this sample may be carry-over from other donors' samples. This CDR3 reads CASSATGRSDTQYF. Written as DNA, the CDR3 is TGTGCCAGCAGCGCGACAGGGAGGTCAGATACGCAGTATTTT.